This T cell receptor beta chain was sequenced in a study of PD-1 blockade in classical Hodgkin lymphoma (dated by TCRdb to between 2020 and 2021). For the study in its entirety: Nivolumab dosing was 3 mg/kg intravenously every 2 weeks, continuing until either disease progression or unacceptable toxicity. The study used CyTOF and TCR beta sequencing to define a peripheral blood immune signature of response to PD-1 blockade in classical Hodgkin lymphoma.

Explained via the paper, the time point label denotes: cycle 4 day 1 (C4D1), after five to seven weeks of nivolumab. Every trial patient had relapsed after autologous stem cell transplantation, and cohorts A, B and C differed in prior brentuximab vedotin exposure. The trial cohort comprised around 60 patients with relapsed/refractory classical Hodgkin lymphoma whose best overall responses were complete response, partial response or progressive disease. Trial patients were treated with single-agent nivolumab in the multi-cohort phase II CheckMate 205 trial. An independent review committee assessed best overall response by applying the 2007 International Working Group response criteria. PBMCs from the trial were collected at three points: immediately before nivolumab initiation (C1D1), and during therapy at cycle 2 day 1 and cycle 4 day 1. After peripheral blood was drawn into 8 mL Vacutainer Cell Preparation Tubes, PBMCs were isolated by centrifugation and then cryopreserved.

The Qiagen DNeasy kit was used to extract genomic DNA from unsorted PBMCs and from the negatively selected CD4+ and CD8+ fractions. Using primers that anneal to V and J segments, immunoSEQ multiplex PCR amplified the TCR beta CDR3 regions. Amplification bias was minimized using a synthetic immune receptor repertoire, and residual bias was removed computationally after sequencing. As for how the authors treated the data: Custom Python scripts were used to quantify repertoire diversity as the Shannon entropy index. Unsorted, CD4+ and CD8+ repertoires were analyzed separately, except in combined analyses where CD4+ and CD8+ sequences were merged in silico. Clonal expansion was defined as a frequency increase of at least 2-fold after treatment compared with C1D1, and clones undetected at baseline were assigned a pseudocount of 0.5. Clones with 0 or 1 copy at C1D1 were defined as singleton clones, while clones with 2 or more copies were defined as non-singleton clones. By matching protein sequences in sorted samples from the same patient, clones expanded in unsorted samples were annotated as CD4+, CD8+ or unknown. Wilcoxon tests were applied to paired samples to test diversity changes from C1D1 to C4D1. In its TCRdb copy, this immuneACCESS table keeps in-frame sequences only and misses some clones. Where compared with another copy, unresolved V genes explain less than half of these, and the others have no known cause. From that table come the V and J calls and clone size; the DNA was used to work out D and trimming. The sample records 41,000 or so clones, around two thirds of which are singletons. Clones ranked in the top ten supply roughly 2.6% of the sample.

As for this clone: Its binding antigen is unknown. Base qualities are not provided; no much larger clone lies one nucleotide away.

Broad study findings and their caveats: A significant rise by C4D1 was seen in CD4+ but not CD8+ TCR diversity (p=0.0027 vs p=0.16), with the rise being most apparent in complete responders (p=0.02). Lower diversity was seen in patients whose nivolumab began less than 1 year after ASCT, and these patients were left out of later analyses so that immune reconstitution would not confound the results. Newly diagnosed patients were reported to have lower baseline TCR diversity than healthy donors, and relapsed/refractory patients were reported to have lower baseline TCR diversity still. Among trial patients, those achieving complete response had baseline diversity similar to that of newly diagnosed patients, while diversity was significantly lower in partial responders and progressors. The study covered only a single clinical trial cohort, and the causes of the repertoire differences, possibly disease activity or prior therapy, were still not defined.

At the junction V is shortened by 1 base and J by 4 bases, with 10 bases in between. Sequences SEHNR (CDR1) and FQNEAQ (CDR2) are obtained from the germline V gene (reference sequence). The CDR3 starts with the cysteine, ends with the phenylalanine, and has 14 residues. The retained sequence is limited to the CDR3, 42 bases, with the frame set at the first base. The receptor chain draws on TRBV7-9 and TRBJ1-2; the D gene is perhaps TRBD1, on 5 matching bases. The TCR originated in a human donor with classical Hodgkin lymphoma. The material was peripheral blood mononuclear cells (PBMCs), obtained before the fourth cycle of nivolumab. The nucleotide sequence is TGTGCCAGCAGCTTAGGTACAGGAAGCTATGGCTACACCTTC. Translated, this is CASSLGTGSYGYTF.